These 25 T cell receptor beta chains were all obtained from the same sample, sequenced in a study of OX40 agonist ivuxolimab in advanced cancers. Libraries were prepared by immunoSEQ multiplex PCR; TCRdb keeps only in-frame clonotypes and omits some of them. Among 60,000 to 85,000 clones listed, 90% were seen once. This sample comprised CD4+ or CD8+ T cells sorted from blood, obtained in a trial of the OX40 agonist ivuxolimab. Every receptor here comes from an adult with an advanced solid tumor such as melanoma, head and neck, liver or kidney cancer.

The rearrangement joins TRBV2 to TRBJ1-5, with TRBD1 matching 10 bases. The germline gives CDR1 SNHLY, CDR2 FYNNEI. V was pared by 6 bases and J by 5 bases, with 7 bases of the junction left unmatched. The CDR3 is 15 residues long. The CDR3 coding sequence is TGTGCCAGCAGCTCCCGGACAGGGGGGGATCAGCCCCAGCATTTT. It is translated as CASSSRTGGDQPQHF.

The chain is built from TRBV4-1 and TRBJ2-2; D is uncertain. Between the trimmed V and J ends, which lost 2 bases and 1 base, there was a span of 8 bases. Germline lookup yields CDR1 MGHRA and CDR2 YSYEKL. The CDR3 is 15 residues long. The CDR3 here is CASSQLELNTGELFF. In DNA, the CDR3 is TGCGCCAGCAGCCAACTTGAACTGAACACCGGGGAGCTGTTTTTT.

The rearrangement joins TRBV7-2 to TRBJ2-7; 7 bases are a match to TRBD1. The germline V gene encodes CDR1 SGHTA and CDR2 FQGNSA. The CDR3 is 14 residues long. Trimming removed 5 bases from V and 3 bases from J; junction bases left unmatched: 7. The CDR3 DNA follows: TGTGCCAGCAGCCAGGACAGGACGAGCTACGAGCAGTACTTC. Residues: CASSQDRTSYEQYF. The full variable domain, completed using reference TRBV7-2 and TRBJ2-7, is GAGVSQSPSNKVTEKGKDVELRCDPISGHTALYWYRQSLGQGLEFLIYFQGNSAPDKSGLPSDRFSAERTGGSVSTLTIQRTQQEDSAVYLCASSQDRTSYEQYFGPGTRLTVT.

The chain recombines TRBV4-3 with TRBJ2-7, with D tentatively TRBD2 (6 bases). V lost 4 bases, J lost 2 bases, and 15 bases lay in between. The CDR3 covers 15 residues. Looked up from germline, CDR1 is LGHNA and CDR2 is YSLEER. The CDR3 region has the DNA TGCGCCAGCAGCCTCGAGCTGGGGGGAACCTACGAGCAGTACTTC. It is translated as CASSLELGGTYEQYF.

The rearrangement links TRBV9 to TRBJ2-5, with 13 bases fitting TRBD2. The CDR3 totals 15 residues. Losses at the gene ends were 3 bases for V and 7 bases for J; bases not matched to a gene: 6. CDR1 is SGDLS, CDR2 YYNGEE, per germline. The CDR3 sequence is CASSAGTSGTGTQYF. The DNA of the CDR3 is TGTGCCAGCAGCGCGGGGACTAGCGGGACGGGGACCCAGTACTTC.

The chain employs TRBV7-8 and TRBJ2-5, with D unresolved. The CDR3 runs to 15 residues. Germline V CDR1 and CDR2: SGHVS, FQNEAQ. V was trimmed by 4 bases and J by 4 bases, leaving 16 bases between them. The CDR3 sequence: CASSSNVFGGETQYF. For the CDR3, the DNA is TGTGCCAGCAGCTCCAATGTTTTCGGTGGAGAGACCCAGTACTTC.

The rearrangement links TRBV18 to TRBJ1-5; D is unclear. Germline V gives CDR1 KGHSH, CDR2 LQKENI. The CDR3 spans 13 residues. V was cut by 3 bases and J by 5 bases, with 8 bases left in between. The CDR3 coding sequence is TGTGCCAGCTCACCGTACACGGATCAGCCCCAGCATTTT. Its protein is CASSPYTDQPQHF.

The CDR3 is CAISESVGSDTQYF. The CDR3 region has the DNA TGTGCCATCAGTGAGTCGGTCGGGTCAGATACGCAGTATTTT. The gene calls are TRBV10-3 and TRBJ2-3; D call uncertain. The V gene lost 0 bases and the J gene lost 4 bases, with 8 bases spanning the gap. This CDR3 has 14 amino acids. CDR1 is ENHRY and CDR2 is SYGVKD in the germline V gene.

V is TRBV15 and J is TRBJ1-4; D not certain. This CDR3 contains 14 residues. V gave up 1 base and J gave up 5 bases, with 8 bases separating them. Germline CDR1 LNHNV, CDR2 YYDKDF (reference sequence). In nucleotides, the CDR3 is TGTGCCACCAGCAGAGCTGGGAAAAATGAAAAACTGTTTTTT. Translated: CATSRAGKNEKLFF.

The rearrangement links TRBV6-1 to TRBJ1-1, with D possibly TRBD1 on 5 matching bases. The length of the CDR3 is 13 residues. Trimming took off 5 bases at V and 8 bases at J, with 15 bases between the two ends. Germline values: CDR1 MNHNS, CDR2 SASEGT. CDR3 sequence: CASSNTQGNEAFF. CDR3 DNA: TGTGCCAGCAGTAATACTCAGGGCAACGAAGCTTTCTTT.

Here the CDR3 reads CASSQDERGTQYF. Written as DNA, the CDR3 is TGCGCCAGCAGCCAAGATGAGCGGGGGACGCAGTATTTT. The chain couples TRBV4-1 to TRBJ2-3, with TRBD2 identical over 8 bases. The CDR3 sequence is 13 residues long. Germline values: CDR1 MGHRA, CDR2 YSYEKL. V lost 0 bases and J lost 9; bases outside the gene matches: 2.

The chain recombines TRBV30 with TRBJ2-1; 8 bases match TRBD2. The J segment lost 4 bases and the V segment lost 3 bases, leaving 8 bases of the junction unmatched. The CDR3 is 15 residues long. Germline V gene sequence: CDR1 GTSNPN, CDR2 SVGIG (reference sequence). The CDR3 is CAWSENSGTYNEQFF. CDR3 nucleotide sequence: TGTGCCTGGAGCGAAAATAGCGGGACTTACAATGAGCAGTTCTTC.

This chain connects TRBV4-2 to TRBJ2-7; 7 positions match TRBD1. Per the germline V gene, CDR1 is LGHNA and CDR2 is YNFKEQ. V shed 0 bases, J shed 2 bases, and the junction held 4 bases outside the gene matches. The CDR3 is made up of 15 amino acids. This chain's CDR3 is CASSQDLGQPYEQYF. The CDR3 nucleotides read TGTGCCAGCAGCCAAGATTTGGGACAGCCCTACGAGCAGTACTTC.

This clone was found once. The rearrangement joins TRBV10-2 to TRBJ1-5; D is unclear. The CDR3 extends over 13 amino acids. Trimming pared 6 bases from V and 0 bases from J, leaving 6 bases between. Germline V lookup: CDR1 WSHSY, CDR2 SAAADI. The CDR3 reads CASRQYSNQPQHF. In DNA form, the CDR3 reads TGCGCCAGCAGGCAGTATAGCAATCAGCCCCAGCATTTT.

This clone showed up just a few times. The gene calls are TRBV27 and TRBJ1-6; perhaps TRBD1 as D (6 bases). The CDR3 loop spans 14 amino acids. Germline V gene data show CDR1 as MNHEY and CDR2 as SMNVEV (reference sequence). The ends were cut back, 8 bases at V and 10 bases at J, with 18 bases in the middle. CDR3 region: CASRWARGDSPLHF. CDR3 nucleotide sequence: TGTGCCAGCCGGTGGGCCAGGGGAGACTCACCCCTCCACTTT.

This chain joins TRBV5-1 and TRBJ1-5; tentatively, D is TRBD1 (5 bases). The germline CDR1 and CDR2 sequences are SGHRS and YFSETQ. V lost 4 bases and J 1 base, leaving 9 bases between the germline ends. The CDR3 runs to 14 residues. As DNA, the CDR3 is TGCGCCAGCAGCCCGGGACCCAGCAATCAGCCCCAGCATTTT. As protein: CASSPGPSNQPQHF.

In this sample, this clone turned up a few times. V gene TRBV10-3 combines with J gene TRBJ1-5; the D is unclear. Germline CDR1 reads ENHRY; CDR2 reads SYGVKD. The CDR3 runs to 14 residues. Trimming pared 3 bases from V and 0 bases from J, leaving 6 bases between. CDR3 amino acids: CAISDGNSNQPQHF. The CDR3 DNA follows: TGTGCCATCAGTGACGGAAATAGCAATCAGCCCCAGCATTTT.

V is TRBV14 and J is TRBJ2-5; D remains ambiguous. V was trimmed by 7 bases and J by 5 bases, leaving 14 bases between them. CDR1 SGHDN and CDR2 FVKESK come from the germline V gene. The CDR3 is made up of 13 amino acids. The CDR3 region has the DNA TGTGCCAGCAACTCCATCGGAGACGAGACCCAGTACTTC. Its protein is CASNSIGDETQYF.

The V and J genes are TRBV5-4 and TRBJ1-1; D unclear. CDR3 size: 14 residues. Deletions cut 0 bases from V and 5 bases from J, with 11 bases between. CDR1 is SGHNT, CDR2 YYREEE, per germline (reference sequence). The CDR3 loop reads CASSLVLGRTEAFF. The CDR3 nucleotides are TGTGCCAGCAGCTTGGTGCTGGGCCGAACTGAAGCTTTCTTT.

The chain uses TRBV30 and TRBJ2-7; D unclear. The CDR3 sequence is 13 residues long. V lost 2 bases and J 2 bases, leaving 10 bases between the germline ends. Germline CDR1 GTSNPN, CDR2 SVGIG (reference sequence). The CDR3 loop is CAWSRTVPYEQYF. CDR3 nucleotide sequence: TGTGCCTGGAGTCGTACAGTCCCCTACGAGCAGTACTTC. Filled out from reference TRBV30 and TRBJ2-7, the complete variable domain reads SQTIHQWPATLVQPVGSPLSLECTVEGTSNPNLYWYRQAAGRGLQLLFYSVGIGQISSEVPQNLSASRPQDRQFILSSKKLLLSDSGFYLCAWSRTVPYEQYFGPGTRLTVT.

The CDR3 coding sequence is TGTGCCACCAGCAGAGCCGGGACTCAAGGAGATACGCAGTATTTT. This encodes CATSRAGTQGDTQYF. J is TRBJ2-3 and V is TRBV15; D is perhaps TRBD2 (6 bases). Germline V CDR1 and CDR2: LNHNV, YYDKDF (reference sequence). V lost 1 base and J lost 5, with 13 bases in between. The CDR3 runs 15 residues.

The J gene is TRBJ2-5, the V gene TRBV7-2; TRBD1 might be the D (5 bases). The CDR3 spans 14 residues. Trimming removed 5 bases from V and 4 bases from J, with 14 bases in between. In germline, CDR1 is SGHTA, CDR2 FQGNSA. Here the CDR3 reads CASSQGLSGETQYF. DNA of the CDR3: TGTGCCAGCAGCCAGGGTCTCAGTGGAGAGACCCAGTACTTC. The full variable domain, in which reference TRBV7-2 and TRBJ2-5 provide the parts outside the CDR3, is GAGVSQSPSNKVTEKGKDVELRCDPISGHTALYWYRQSLGQGLEFLIYFQGNSAPDKSGLPSDRFSAERTGGSVSTLTIQRTQQEDSAVYLCASSQGLSGETQYFGPGTRLLVL.

V and J are TRBV11-2 and TRBJ2-2; 7 bases agree with TRBD1. Germline V CDR1 and CDR2: SGHAT, FQNNGV. The CDR3 runs to 12 residues. V trimming: 8 bases; J trimming: 4 bases; junction bases outside the gene matches: 1. DNA of the CDR3: TGTGCCAGCCACAGGGGCACCGGGGAGCTGTTTTTT. This encodes CASHRGTGELFF. Based on the CDR3 plus reference TRBV11-2 and TRBJ2-2, the full variable domain is EAGVAQSPRYKIIEKRQSVAFWCNPISGHATLYWYQQILGQGPKLLIQFQNNGVVDDSQLPKDRFSAERLKGVDSTLKIQPAKLEDSAVYLCASHRGTGELFFGEGSRLTVL.

The V call is TRBV28, the J call TRBJ2-5, with TRBD2 matching 8 bases. Unmatched junction bases numbered 11, after V lost 6 bases and J lost 2 bases. From germline, CDR1 is MDHEN and CDR2 SYDVKM. The CDR3 spans 16 residues. CDR3 amino acids: CASRPGLVRGQETQYF. The CDR3 DNA sequence: TGTGCCAGCAGACCGGGACTAGTGCGGGGGCAAGAGACCCAGTACTTC.

The chain couples TRBV4-3 to TRBJ1-4; D unresolved. This CDR3 region has 18 residues. CDR1 and CDR2 from the germline V gene are LGHNA and YSLEER. Trimming removed 0 bases at V and 5 bases at J, with 19 bases between. The CDR3 protein is CASSQEGPRGIPNEKLFF. The CDR3 nucleotides read TGCGCCAGCAGCCAAGAAGGACCAAGAGGGATTCCGAATGAAAAACTGTTTTTT.